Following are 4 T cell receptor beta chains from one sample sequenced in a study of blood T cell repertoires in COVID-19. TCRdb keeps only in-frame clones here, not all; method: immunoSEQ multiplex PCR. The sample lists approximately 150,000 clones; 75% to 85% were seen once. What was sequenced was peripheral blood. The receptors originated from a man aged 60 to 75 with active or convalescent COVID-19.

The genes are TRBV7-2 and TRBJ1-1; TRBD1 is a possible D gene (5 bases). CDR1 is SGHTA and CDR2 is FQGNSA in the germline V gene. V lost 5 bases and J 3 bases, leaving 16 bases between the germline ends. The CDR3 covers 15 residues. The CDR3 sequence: CASSPPRTRDTEAFF. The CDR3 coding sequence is TGTGCCAGCAGCCCACCCCGGACACGAGACACTGAAGCTTTCTTT.

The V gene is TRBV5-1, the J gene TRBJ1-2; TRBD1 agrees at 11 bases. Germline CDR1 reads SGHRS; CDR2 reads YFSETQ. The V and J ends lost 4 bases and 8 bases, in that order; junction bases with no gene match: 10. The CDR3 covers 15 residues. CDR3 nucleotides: TGCGCCAGCAGCCCGGGACAGGGGGGGGTCGGCGGCTACACCTTC. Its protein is CASSPGQGGVGGYTF.

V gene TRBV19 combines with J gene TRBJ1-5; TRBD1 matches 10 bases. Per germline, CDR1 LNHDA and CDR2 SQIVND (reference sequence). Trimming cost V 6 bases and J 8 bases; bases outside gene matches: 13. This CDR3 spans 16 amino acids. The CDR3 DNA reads TGTGCCAGTAGATCGTATTTAGGGACAGGGGAGGAGCCCCAGCATTTT. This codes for CASRSYLGTGEEPQHF.

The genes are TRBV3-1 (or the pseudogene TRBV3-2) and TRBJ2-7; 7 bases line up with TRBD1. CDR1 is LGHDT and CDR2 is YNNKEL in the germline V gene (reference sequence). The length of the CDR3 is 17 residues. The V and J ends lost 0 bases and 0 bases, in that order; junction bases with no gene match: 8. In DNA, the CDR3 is TGTGCCAGCAGCCAAGACGGGACAGCACCTTCCTCCTACGAGCAGTACTTC. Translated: CASSQDGTAPSSYEQYF.